Listed below are T cell receptor beta chains from one sample, sequenced in a study of blood T cell repertoires in COVID-19. Sequencing was performed with immunoSEQ multiplex PCR; in TCRdb, only in-frame clones are kept and a portion is missing. The sample records 80,000 to 100,000 clones, roughly 90% being singletons. Sample: peripheral blood. These receptor sequences come from a human donor with COVID-19, enrolled during active disease. The donor label of this sample is uncertain. CDR3s include the opening cysteine and the closing phenylalanine or tryptophan. Each record gives: D gene, clone size, V gene, J gene, CDR3 DNA, CDR3 protein. D genes are given only for firm matches. Where a row states a size, it is once, few, many or the class of an expanded clone; other rows omit it.

.,.,TRBV28,TRBJ2-7,TGTGCCAGCAGTCCGAATCCAGCCCCAGGCGAGCAGTACTTC,CASSPNPAPGEQYF
TRBD2,.,TRBV9,TRBJ2-1,TGTGCCAGCAGCGTAGTTCCCCTAGCGGGGGGGAATGAGCAGTTCTTC,CASSVVPLAGGNEQFF
.,.,TRBV18,TRBJ2-2,TGTGCCAGCTCACCCGGACTTGTGAACACCGGGGAGCTGTTTTTT,CASSPGLVNTGELFF
.,once,TRBV6-6,TRBJ1-6,TGTGCCAGCAGTTACTCGAACGGCCAGGGTGATTCACCCCTCCACTTT,CASSYSNGQGDSPLHF
TRBD2,once,TRBV10-3,TRBJ2-1,TGTGCCATCAGTGAGTCCCTCGGGACTAGCGGGAGTAATGAGCAGTTCTTC,CAISESLGTSGSNEQFF
TRBD1,.,TRBV4-1,TRBJ2-7,TGCGCCAGCAGCCAAGATTCACAGGGGCTGGACTACGAGCAGTACTTC,CASSQDSQGLDYEQYF
TRBD2,.,TRBV5-6,TRBJ2-7,TGTGCCAGCAGCCCCCTAACGTTGCGGACTAGTGCCTACGAGCAGTACTTC,CASSPLTLRTSAYEQYF
TRBD2,.,TRBV10-3,TRBJ2-3,TGTGCCATCGGGGAGACTAGCGGGATTACAGATACGCAGTATTTT,CAIGETSGITDTQYF
TRBD2,.,TRBV3-1/TRBV3-2,TRBJ2-1,TGTGCCAGCAGCCAAGCGGGGGGGGCACACAATGAGCAGTTCTTC,CASSQAGGAHNEQFF
.,once,TRBV19,TRBJ1-2,TGTGCCAGTACCGAGGGCCCTAACTATGGCTACACCTTC,CASTEGPNYGYTF
TRBD1,.,TRBV2,TRBJ1-6,TGTGCCAGCAGTAAGAGGGGACAGGGTAATTCACCCCTCCACTTT,CASSKRGQGNSPLHF
.,.,TRBV9,TRBJ1-1,TGTGCCAGCAGCCCCCCAGAGGGCACTGAAGCTTTCTTT,CASSPPEGTEAFF
.,.,TRBV5-4,TRBJ1-1,TGTGCCAGCAGCCCCGTGTCACGGACTGACATGAACACTGAAGCTTTCTTT,CASSPVSRTDMNTEAFF
.,.,TRBV30,TRBJ1-5,TGTGCCTGGAAGAGCAACCCCGGCGGGCCCCAGCATTTT,CAWKSNPGGPQHF
TRBD1,.,TRBV5-1,TRBJ2-1,TGCGCCAGCAGCTTGGGACAGGGAATTTACAATGAGCAGTTCTTC,CASSLGQGIYNEQFF
.,.,TRBV10-1,TRBJ2-5,TGCGCCAGCAGTGAGTCGATAACAGGTGAAGAGACCCAGTACTTC,CASSESITGEETQYF
.,.,TRBV12-3/TRBV12-4,TRBJ2-7,TGTGCCAGCAGCATGACAGGTAACGAGCAGTACTTC,CASSMTGNEQYF
TRBD1,.,TRBV18,TRBJ1-2,TGTGCCAGCTCACCCCCGGGACAGAGCTATGGCTACACCTTC,CASSPPGQSYGYTF
.,.,TRBV7-6,TRBJ2-5,TGTGCCAGCAGCTTAGTAGCTTTCGGCCTGGAGACCCAGTACTTC,CASSLVAFGLETQYF
TRBD1,.,TRBV5-1,TRBJ1-5,TGCGCCAGCAGCTCGACAGGGGAGGAGCCCCAGCATTTT,CASSSTGEEPQHF
.,.,TRBV6-5,TRBJ2-5,TGTGCCAGCAGCCTCCAGATATCGGGGACCCAGTACTTC,CASSLQISGTQYF
.,few,TRBV6-5,TRBJ1-3,TGTGCCAGCAGTCCAACACCGAACTCTGGAAACACCATATATTTT,CASSPTPNSGNTIYF
.,.,TRBV6-1,TRBJ2-5,TGTGCCAGCAGTGAAGCGCCCAGGGAAGGGACCCAGTACTTC,CASSEAPREGTQYF
.,.,TRBV7-3,TRBJ1-2,TGTGCCAGCAGCTTATCCCGGGACATAGGGGGCTACACCTTC,CASSLSRDIGGYTF